This entry concerns a single T cell receptor (beta chain). The CDR3 length is 15 residues. CDR1 and CDR2 from the germline V gene are KGHDR and SFDVKD. V lost 4 bases, J lost 5 bases, and 14 bases lay in between. RNA transcripts provided the source from which TCR beta CDR3 regions were amplified. Researchers ran a first-round RT-PCR on the TCR CDR3 using the HTBI primer set. TCRdb independently ran MiXCR on the multiplex PCR reads; one entry per CDR3 protein. The top ten clones hold around 7% of a sample with about 420,000 distinct CDR3 sequences, approximately 14% of them seen once. The sample belongs to a study of T cells in Graves' hyperthyroidism and ophthalmopathy.

This clonotype was sampled from a woman under 30 with Graves' hyperthyroidism. The chain links TRBV24-1 to TRBJ2-1, with D tentatively TRBD1 or TRBD2 (5 bases each). The sample taken for sequencing was blood. For the CDR3, the DNA is TGTGCCACCAGTGAGTGGGACCAAAGAGACAATGAGCAGTTCTTC. Translating it yields CATSEWDQRDNEQFF.